This T cell receptor (beta chain) is drawn from a study of cytotoxic CD8 clonotypes in ibrutinib-treated CLL. Across the whole study: The study recorded mean values of around 250,000 productive templates and 90,000 to 100,000 productive rearrangements per sample. General study points: The study found public clonotypes uncommon, contracting or stable on treatment. Clonality, elevated at ibrutinib response, dropped back toward baseline at progression.

T cells were sequenced at a targeted depth of 1 in 200,000 to 1 in 1 million. The assay was immunoSEQ multiplex PCR, and TCRdb's table has in-frame clones only and misses some. The table records under 8,000 clones, 60% to 75% of them present only once. This CDR3 comprises 14 residues. Between the trimmed V and J ends, which lost 4 bases and 2 bases, there was a span of 6 bases. CDR1 is LNHDA, CDR2 SQIVND, per germline (reference sequence). Points on this clone: Its antigen is still unknown.

The sequence was obtained from a human donor with chronic lymphocytic leukemia. Source: PBMCs, taken before ibrutinib treatment. The rearrangement links TRBV19 to TRBJ2-6, with D tentatively TRBD1 (6 bases). Written as DNA, the CDR3 is TGTGCCAGTAGTACAGGGGCTGGGGCCAACGTCCTGACTTTC. Amino acids: CASSTGAGANVLTF.